Below, 19 T cell receptor beta chains from the same sample are listed, as sequenced in a study of cytomegalovirus exposure and HLA in healthy donors. TCRdb keeps only in-frame clones here, not all; method: immunoSEQ multiplex PCR. This sample yields 250,000 to 350,000 clones, of which around nine tenths are seen a single time; about 0.85% belongs to the top ten. Sequenced: PBMCs. These receptors all come from a woman between 18 and 29 years old in good health and CMV-seronegative.

The chain joins TRBV10-2 to TRBJ2-7; 12 bases agree with TRBD2. Germline CDR1 and CDR2: WSHSY and SAAADI. This CDR3 comprises 14 residues. V lost 5 bases, J lost 4 bases, and 3 bases stayed unmatched. As DNA, the CDR3 is TGCGCCAGCAGTCTAGCGGGAGGGCTTTACGAGCAGTACTTC. It is translated as CASSLAGGLYEQYF.

This chain joins TRBV11-2 and TRBJ2-7; the D gene is possibly TRBD2 (5 bases). CDR1 and CDR2 (germline): SGHAT, FQNNGV. The V and J ends lost 2 bases and 0 bases respectively, with 11 bases between them. This CDR3 contains 15 residues. DNA for the CDR3: TGTGCCAGCAGCTTAAGGCGGGTTGGCTCCTACGAGCAGTACTTC. Translated, it gives CASSLRRVGSYEQYF.

V gene TRBV28 combines with J gene TRBJ1-5; D is uncertain. CDR1 and CDR2 (germline): MDHEN, SYDVKM. The CDR3 is made up of 14 amino acids. V gave up 2 bases and J gave up 5 bases, with 10 bases separating them. The chain's CDR3 is CASSLGPPHQPQHF. CDR3 nucleotides: TGTGCCAGCAGTTTAGGCCCTCCTCATCAGCCCCAGCATTTT.

This chain joins TRBV5-4 and TRBJ2-7, with D perhaps matching TRBD1 (6 bases). Per germline, CDR1 SGHNT and CDR2 YYREEE (reference sequence). V was pared by 4 bases and J by 2 bases, with 13 bases between. This CDR3 region has 14 residues. The CDR3 region is CASSQIDRTYEQYF. CDR3 DNA sequence: TGTGCCAGCAGCCAAATCGACAGGACCTACGAGCAGTACTTC.

CDR3 region: CASSLTPSGLSTDTQYF. DNA of the CDR3: TGCGCCAGCAGCTTAACCCCTAGCGGCCTTAGCACAGATACGCAGTATTTT. This rearrangement joins TRBV5-1 to TRBJ2-3; 7 bases match TRBD2. The CDR3 has 17 residues. V lost 2 bases and J lost 0; bases outside the gene matches: 9. CDR1 SGHRS and CDR2 YFSETQ come from the germline V gene.

The chain carries TRBV7-2 and TRBJ1-1, with D possibly matching TRBD1 (5 bases). Germline V lookup: CDR1 SGHTA, CDR2 FQGNSA. Trimming cost V 8 bases and J 3 bases, with 19 bases left between them. CDR3 size: 15 residues. In DNA, the CDR3 is TGTGCCAGCCCTACCCGGGGGACGAGGTACACTGAAGCTTTCTTT. Translated, it gives CASPTRGTRYTEAFF. Variable domain in full (rest from reference TRBV7-2 and TRBJ1-1): GAGVSQSPSNKVTEKGKDVELRCDPISGHTALYWYRQSLGQGLEFLIYFQGNSAPDKSGLPSDRFSAERTGGSVSTLTIQRTQQEDSAVYLCASPTRGTRYTEAFFGQGTRLTVV.

The table lists this clone with a few counts. The chain combines TRBV18 with TRBJ1-4; D gene ambiguous. The CDR3 extends over 13 amino acids. Germline CDR1 is KGHSH and CDR2 is LQKENI. The V end lost 3 bases, the J end lost 8 bases, and 10 bases lay between the germline ends. CDR3 loop: CASSPGEQEKLFF. For the CDR3, the DNA is TGTGCCAGCTCACCCGGCGAACAGGAAAAACTGTTTTTT.

This clone was observed a single time. The rearrangement links TRBV28 to TRBJ2-6; 8 bases line up with TRBD1. Trimming cost V 1 base and J 0 bases; bases outside gene matches: 14. The CDR3 has 21 amino acids. CDR1 MDHEN and CDR2 SYDVKM come from the germline V gene. The CDR3 DNA follows: TGTGCCAGCAGTTTATCCCGCAACTCACAGGGGGTTAGCTCTGGGGCCAACGTCCTGACTTTC. The encoded protein is CASSLSRNSQGVSSGANVLTF. Full variable domain (rest looked up from reference TRBV28 and TRBJ2-6): DVKVTQSSRYLVKRTGEKVFLECVQDMDHENMFWYRQDPGLGLRLIYFSYDVKMKEKGDIPEGYSVSREKKERFSLILESASTNQTSMYLCASSLSRNSQGVSSGANVLTFGAGSRLTVL.

V is TRBV19 and J is TRBJ2-3, with 11 bases identical to TRBD2. This CDR3 spans 17 amino acids. V shed 4 bases and J 1 base; nucleotides not matched to a gene: 7. Germline-derived CDR1 and CDR2 are LNHDA and SQIVND (reference sequence). Here the CDR3 reads CASSSLAGGWGTDTQYF. DNA for the CDR3: TGTGCCAGTAGTAGCCTAGCGGGAGGATGGGGCACAGATACGCAGTATTTT.

The chain couples TRBV4-1 to TRBJ2-3, with D unclear. This CDR3 has 15 amino acids. Deletions cut 4 bases from V and 1 base from J, with 12 bases between. Germline V gene data show CDR1 as MGHRA and CDR2 as YSYEKL. The CDR3, as DNA: TGCGCCAGCAGCCGTATCGACACGGGCACAGATACGCAGTATTTT. Translation: CASSRIDTGTDTQYF.

The V and J genes are TRBV28 and TRBJ2-4; the D is unclear. The length of the CDR3 is 15 residues. V was clipped by 5 bases and J by 0 bases, with 11 bases between them. The germline CDR1 and CDR2 sequences are MDHEN and SYDVKM. CDR3 DNA: TGTGCCAGCAGTGAGTCCCTCCTAGCCAAAAACATTCAGTACTTC. This encodes CASSESLLAKNIQYF.

V gene TRBV27 combines with J gene TRBJ1-5, with 11 bases identical to TRBD1. Germline V gives CDR1 MNHEY, CDR2 SMNVEV (reference sequence). Trimming at V came to 4 bases and at J to 5 bases, leaving 1 base not matched to a gene. This CDR3 has 14 amino acids. The CDR3: CASSSDRGHQPQHF. The CDR3 DNA sequence: TGTGCCAGCAGTTCGGACAGGGGGCATCAGCCCCAGCATTTT.

Here the CDR3 DNA reads TGTGCCAGCAGTTTACCGGACAGGGGAAGCTATGGCTACACCTTC. Protein: CASSLPDRGSYGYTF. This rearrangement joins TRBV28 to TRBJ1-2; 9 nucleotides agree with TRBD1. The CDR3 runs to 15 residues. Looked up from germline, CDR1 is MDHEN and CDR2 is SYDVKM. V lost 2 bases, J lost 4 bases, and 5 bases stayed unmatched.

CDR3 in DNA: TGTGCCAGCAGTGGGGACAATTCCAATCAGCCCCAGCATTTT. Its protein product is CASSGDNSNQPQHF. This chain joins TRBV27 and TRBJ1-5, with a tentative D call TRBD1 (6 bases). The ends were cut back, 5 bases at V and 3 bases at J, with 11 bases in the middle. The length of the CDR3 is 14 residues. From germline, CDR1 is MNHEY and CDR2 SMNVEV (reference sequence).

This clone appeared a single time. The rearrangement links TRBV6-5 to TRBJ2-5; tentatively, D is TRBD1 (5 bases). V lost 10 bases and J 7 bases, leaving 16 bases between the germline ends. The CDR3 has 12 amino acids. The germline gives CDR1 MNHEY, CDR2 SVGAGI. Here the CDR3 reads CATDQGQGTQYF. The CDR3 nucleotides read TGTGCCACAGACCAAGGGCAGGGGACCCAGTACTTC.

The V call is TRBV5-1, the J call TRBJ2-5; D is unresolved. Trimming shortened V by 1 base and J by 4 bases, and 5 bases separated the two germline ends. Germline CDR1 and CDR2: SGHRS and YFSETQ. CDR3 size: 12 residues. The CDR3 sequence: CASSLTAETQYF. As DNA, the CDR3 is TGCGCCAGCAGCTTGACTGCAGAGACCCAGTACTTC.

This chain joins TRBV7-3 and TRBJ1-2, with D unclear. Germline CDR1 and CDR2: SGHTA and FQGTGA. CDR3 length: 14 amino acids. V was cut by 1 base and J by 8 bases, with 14 bases left in between. CDR3 sequence: CASSLNYTGFGYTF. CDR3 bases: TGTGCCAGCAGCTTAAATTACACGGGTTTCGGCTACACCTTC.

The chain links TRBV20-1 to TRBJ1-1; the D gene is possibly TRBD1 (5 bases). Germline values: CDR1 DFQATT, CDR2 SNEGSKA (reference sequence). Trimming pared 6 bases from V and 7 bases from J, leaving 12 bases between. The CDR3 consists of 11 residues. DNA of the CDR3: TGCAGTGCGAGTGGGGCAAGTGAAGCTTTCTTT. Its translation: CSASGASEAFF.

As regards this clone: The identical CDR3 is also encoded by other nucleotide sequences in the sample. The rearrangement links TRBV5-1 to TRBJ2-1; 12 nucleotides align to TRBD2. The CDR3 spans 15 residues. The germline CDR1 and CDR2 sequences are SGHRS and YFSETQ. The junction had 2 bases not matched to a gene; V was cut back by 0 bases and J by 7 bases. The CDR3 sequence: CASSLGLAGENEQFF. As DNA, the CDR3 is TGCGCCAGCAGCTTGGGACTAGCGGGGGAAAATGAGCAGTTCTTC.